These 6 T cell receptor beta chains were sequenced from one sample in a study of spatial heterogeneity in lung cancer. General study findings and limits: It was found that expanded intratumoral alpha and beta TCR counts tracked tumor mutation counts.

Noted time point: sample taken at primary tumor resection. TCRdb reprocessed the 5' RACE reads with MiXCR, giving one entry per CDR3 protein. The sample has 9,500 to 12,000 distinct CDR3 sequences; about 12% are singletons. Their specific antigens are unknown. The sequencing used lung tumor tissue, collected at surgery. These receptors were taken from a female donor with early-stage non-small cell lung cancer.

The chain couples TRBV7-8 to TRBJ2-2, with 8 bases lining up with TRBD2. The trim removed 1 base at V and 4 bases at J, leaving 5 bases unmatched. This CDR3 spans 16 amino acids. Germline CDR1 reads SGHVS; CDR2 reads FQNEAQ. As DNA, the CDR3 is TGTGCCAGCAGCTTAGTCTTAGCGGGGCTCACCGGGGAGCTGTTTTTT. This codes for CASSLVLAGLTGELFF.

This clonotype is judged medium-sized. The rearrangement joins TRBV6-5 to TRBJ1-1; no firm D call. Per the germline V gene, CDR1 is MNHEY and CDR2 is SVGAGI. V lost 6 bases and J lost 1, with 12 bases in between. This CDR3 spans 14 amino acids. CDR3 amino acids: CASSQRIPNTEAFF. DNA of the CDR3: TGTGCCAGCAGCCAAAGGATCCCGAACACTGAAGCTTTCTTT.

The table lists this clonotype with many counts. The rearrangement uses TRBV7-6 and TRBJ1-1; D gene unclear. From germline, CDR1 is SGHVS and CDR2 FNYEAQ. This CDR3 contains 18 residues. The ends were cut back, 1 base at V and 0 bases at J, with 18 bases in the middle. The CDR3 DNA sequence: TGTGCCAGCAGCTTAGTTACCCCTGGAGGATCCCTGAACACTGAAGCTTTCTTT. It codes for CASSLVTPGGSLNTEAFF.

This clonotype was recorded many times. The chain couples TRBV29-1 to TRBJ2-7, with a tentative D call TRBD2 (6 bases). CDR1 is SQVTM and CDR2 is ANQGSEA in the germline V gene. V lost 3 bases to trimming and J lost 0 bases, with 12 bases between them. The CDR3 sequence is 14 residues long. This CDR3 reads CSVEGTESSYEQYF. The DNA for the CDR3 is TGCAGCGTTGAGGGGACTGAATCCTCCTACGAGCAGTACTTC.

Ten or more counts support this clonotype. The rearrangement joins TRBV29-1 to TRBJ2-1; TRBD2 matches 8 bases. The germline gives CDR1 SQVTM, CDR2 ANQGSEA. J was trimmed by 4 bases and V by 7 bases; bases with no gene match: 3. CDR3 length: 12 amino acids. The CDR3 DNA reads TGCAGCGCCGGGGGGGCTTACAATGAGCAGTTCTTC. It codes for CSAGGAYNEQFF.

CDR3 loop: CSAPDLYYNEQFF. For the CDR3, the DNA is TGCAGTGCCCCGGACCTGTACTACAATGAGCAGTTCTTC. This sequence joins TRBV20-1 and TRBJ2-1; D remains unclear. CDR1 and CDR2 (germline): DFQATT, SNEGSKA (reference sequence). This CDR3 spans 13 amino acids. V was shortened by 6 bases and J by 3 bases, with 12 bases between the two germline ends.